This T cell receptor (beta chain) was identified during a study of PD-L1 blockade in urothelial cancer. CDR3 length: 13 amino acids. Trimming shortened V by 0 bases and J by 5 bases, and 8 bases separated the two germline ends. CDR1 and CDR2 (germline): SGHRS, YFSETQ. The sample's time point: peripheral blood 6 weeks after treatment start. Each PCR had synthetic TCR analog templates added to it as a spike-in. Generated by immunoSEQ multiplex PCR, the TCRdb table keeps only in-frame clones and is missing some. The repertoire holds around 40,000 clones, with almost 85% as singletons. The chain employs TRBV5-1 and TRBJ1-1, with D maybe TRBD1 (5 bases). The sample was PBMCs, taken around atezolizumab (anti-PD-L1) treatment. This sequence was found in a man aged 55-75 years with urothelial cancer. DNA of the CDR3: TGCGCCAGCAGCTTGGACCGGGGGACTGAAGCTTTCTTT. As protein: CASSLDRGTEAFF. Full variable domain (missing parts from reference TRBV5-1 and TRBJ1-1): KAGVTQTPRYLIKTRGQQVTLSCSPISGHRSVSWYQQTPGQGLQFLFEYFSETQRNKGNFPGRFSGRQFSNSRSEMNVSTLELGDSALYLCASSLDRGTEAFFGQGTRLTVV.